Listed here are 12 T cell receptor beta chains from one sample, sequenced in a study of Graves' ophthalmopathy and Graves' hyperthyroidism. Scientists amplified the TCR beta CDR3 regions from RNA transcripts. HTBI primers were employed in first-round RT-PCR, then a second-round multiplex PCR followed. Each CDR3 protein is one row after TCRdb ran MiXCR on the multiplex PCR reads. The sample includes roughly 1.1 million distinct CDR3 sequences, about two fifths seen only once; the top ten take around 10%. The material sequenced was peripheral blood or thyroid tissue (not recorded which). The origin of the receptors is an adult man with Graves' hyperthyroidism.

This clonotype was picked up many times. This sequence joins TRBV19 and TRBJ1-5, with TRBD1 matching 7 bases. V gave up 2 bases and J gave up 4 bases; unmatched junction bases: 2. The CDR3 runs to 14 residues. CDR1 and CDR2 from the germline V gene are LNHDA and SQIVND (reference sequence). The CDR3 coding sequence is TGTGCCAGTAGTATAAGGGGGCGAAATCAGCCCCAGCATTTT. It yields the protein CASSIRGRNQPQHF.

The chain recombines TRBV10-3 with TRBJ1-2, with a tentative D call TRBD1 (6 bases). With 2 bases removed from V and 6 bases from J, the gap between germline ends came to 19 bases. Germline CDR1 reads ENHRY; CDR2 reads SYGVKD. This CDR3 is built from 16 residues. The CDR3 here is CAISEPRGGGVDGYTF. The CDR3 DNA follows: TGTGCCATCAGTGAGCCGAGGGGGGGAGGGGTGGATGGCTACACCTTC.

Only a few counts were recorded for this clonotype. An end of the junction does not agree with germline; a read error may underlie this. The chain employs TRBV12-3 or TRBV12-4 and TRBJ1-2; D gene uncertain. There are 11 residues in the CDR3. CDR3 in DNA: TGTGCCAGCAGTTATCAGGCCCACAGATCCTTC. Residues: CASSYQAHRSF.

Many counts were recorded for this clonotype. The CDR3 region has the DNA TGTGCCAGCAGACCAGAGGACAGGCCCTGGGGGAAACTGTTTTTT. Amino acids: CASRPEDRPWGKLFF. The chain joins TRBV6-5 to TRBJ1-4, with 7 bases aligning to TRBD1. V trimming: 6 bases; J trimming: 11 bases; junction bases outside the gene matches: 15. Germline V gene sequence: CDR1 MNHEY, CDR2 SVGAGI. The CDR3 is 15 amino acids.

The chain combines TRBV15 with TRBJ2-7; a weak D match, TRBD2 (5 bases). The CDR3 is 13 residues long. V lost 3 bases and J lost 3, with 9 bases in between. Germline lookup yields CDR1 LNHNV and CDR2 YYDKDF (reference sequence). CDR3 loop: CATSRGGLYEQYF. The DNA of the CDR3 is TGTGCCACCAGCAGGGGTGGACTCTACGAGCAGTACTTC.

This clonotype occurred a few times. This chain links TRBV7-2 with TRBJ1-1; D gene uncertain. This CDR3 is built from 15 residues. Germline V gives CDR1 SGHTA, CDR2 FQGNSA. V dropped 5 bases and J dropped 3 bases, with 16 bases sitting between them. This CDR3 is CASSPRAGRDTEAFF. The CDR3 coding sequence is TGTGCCAGCAGCCCGAGGGCTGGGAGGGACACTGAAGCTTTCTTT.

On this clonotype itself: One junction end disagrees with the germline gene, perhaps due to a read error. The chain has TRBV4-1 and TRBJ2-7, with D hard to call. This CDR3 is 12 amino acids long. Germline-derived CDR1 and CDR2 are MGHRA and YSYEKL. The CDR3 is CASSLEACEQYF. The CDR3 nucleotides read TGTGCCAGCAGCTTAGAGGCCTGCGAGCAGTACTTC.

This clonotype occurred a few times. J is TRBJ2-5 and V is TRBV6-5; D possibly uses TRBD1 or TRBD2 (6 bases each). The CDR3 sequence is 14 residues long. In germline, CDR1 is MNHEY, CDR2 SVGAGI. Trimming pared 7 bases from V and 5 bases from J, leaving 17 bases between. The CDR3 DNA is TGTGCCAGCAAAGAAGGGGGGACACAGGAGACCCAGTACTTC. Translating it yields CASKEGGTQETQYF.

The CDR3 sequence: CASSSPYQGTEAFF. The DNA of the CDR3 is TGTGCCAGCAGTTCCCCCTACCAGGGTACTGAAGCTTTCTTT. The chain couples TRBV12-3 or TRBV12-4 to TRBJ1-1; a weak D match, TRBD1 (5 bases). The CDR3 covers 14 residues. V lost 4 bases to trimming and J lost 5 bases, with 14 bases between them.

The sample holds many counts of this clonotype. The CDR3 spells CASSLGDRDGSPLHF. The DNA of the CDR3 is TGTGCCAGCAGCTTAGGCGACAGGGATGGATCACCCCTCCACTTT. The chain employs TRBV7-9 and TRBJ1-6; 7 bases are a match to TRBD1. The germline gives CDR1 SEHNR, CDR2 FQNEAQ (reference sequence). This CDR3 is 15 amino acids long. The V gene end was trimmed by 1 base and the J gene end by 10 bases; junction bases not matched to a gene: 7.

This clonotype was picked up many times. This chain joins TRBV4-3 and TRBJ2-7; maybe TRBD2 (5 bases). Germline loops: CDR1 LGHNA, CDR2 YSLEER. The CDR3 length is 15 residues. Trimming took off 0 bases at V and 3 bases at J, with 12 bases between the two ends. The CDR3 nucleotides are TGCGCCAGCAGCCAAGACTCGGCTAGCAGCTACGAGCAGTACTTC. It yields the protein CASSQDSASSYEQYF.

This clonotype was detected ten times or more. V and J are TRBV7-8 and TRBJ2-7; 7 bases are shared with TRBD1. The CDR3 spans 14 residues. V lost 3 bases, J lost 1 base, and 3 bases stayed unmatched. CDR1 is SGHVS and CDR2 is FQNEAQ in the germline V gene. CDR3 bases: TGTGCCAGCAGCTTCAGGGACAGATCCTACGAGCAGTACTTC. Its protein product is CASSFRDRSYEQYF.